The entry below gives a single T cell receptor beta chain sequence along with its context. Its specificity is unknown. Using immunoSEQ multiplex PCR, the repertoire was profiled, and TCRdb retains in-frame clones only, with some absent. The repertoire has some 90,000 clones, 80% to 90% of them found once; the top ten carry roughly 4%. The data were obtained in a study of OX40 agonist ivuxolimab in advanced cancers. Study information: The dose-escalation group included hepatocellular carcinoma, melanoma, renal cell carcinoma and head and neck cancer. Having had anti-PD-1, anti-PD-L1 or anti-CTLA-4 therapy before was allowed, and over 35% had some. One patient with hepatocellular carcinoma and two with cutaneous melanoma, three in all, had partial responses. General study results and limits: The CD4+ and CD8+ T cells in the blood had expanded clonally by week 6 at 0.1 to 3.0 mg/kg.

The CDR3 is 13 amino acids. Germline V gene sequence: CDR1 LNHDA, CDR2 SQIVND (reference sequence). J was trimmed by 7 bases and V by 5 bases; bases with no gene match: 8. The TCR sequence derives from an adult with an advanced solid tumor such as melanoma, head and neck, liver or kidney cancer. The chain combines TRBV19 with TRBJ2-7; the match to TRBD2 covers 7 bases. Sequences were derived from CD4+ or CD8+ T cells sorted from blood, sampled in a trial of the OX40 agonist ivuxolimab. The CDR3 region has the DNA TGTGCCAGTAGTCCCTCCCGGGGGGTAGAGCAGTACTTC. It specifies CASSPSRGVEQYF. The full variable domain, completed using reference TRBV19 and TRBJ2-7, is DGGITQSPKYLFRKEGQNVTLSCEQNLNHDAMYWYRQDPGQGLRLIYYSQIVNDFQKGDIAEGYSVSREKKESFPLTVTSAQKNPTAFYLCASSPSRGVEQYFGPGTRLTVT.